The clone carrying this TCR beta chain has a count of ten or more. This sample stems from a study of regulatory T cells in long-lasting Graves disease. The germline gives CDR1 MDHEN, CDR2 SYDVKM. Trimming removed 3 bases from V and 5 bases from J, with 10 bases in between. The CDR3 is 13 residues long. Relying on iRepertoire HTBI primers and Arm-PCR of CDR3 regions, the team built TCR beta libraries. Using its own MiXCR run on the multiplex PCR reads, TCRdb lists one record per CDR3 protein. The profile shows 360,000 or so distinct CDR3 sequences, 15% to 20% of them singletons. Specified time point: newly diagnosed GD, antithyroid drugs for less than 3 months. PBMCs were the source of the RNA used for TCR sequencing. In addition, the sample was reused for a study of T cells in Graves' hyperthyroidism and ophthalmopathy.

The rearrangement joins TRBV28 to TRBJ1-1, with D uncertain. The clonotype originates from a woman younger than 35 with Graves disease. The sequencing used peripheral blood mononuclear cells (PBMCs), collected at new diagnosis, from a patient treated with antithyroid drugs. CDR3 sequence reads: CASSLKGWTEAFF. DNA of the CDR3: TGTGCCAGCAGTTTGAAGGGTTGGACTGAAGCTTTCTTT.